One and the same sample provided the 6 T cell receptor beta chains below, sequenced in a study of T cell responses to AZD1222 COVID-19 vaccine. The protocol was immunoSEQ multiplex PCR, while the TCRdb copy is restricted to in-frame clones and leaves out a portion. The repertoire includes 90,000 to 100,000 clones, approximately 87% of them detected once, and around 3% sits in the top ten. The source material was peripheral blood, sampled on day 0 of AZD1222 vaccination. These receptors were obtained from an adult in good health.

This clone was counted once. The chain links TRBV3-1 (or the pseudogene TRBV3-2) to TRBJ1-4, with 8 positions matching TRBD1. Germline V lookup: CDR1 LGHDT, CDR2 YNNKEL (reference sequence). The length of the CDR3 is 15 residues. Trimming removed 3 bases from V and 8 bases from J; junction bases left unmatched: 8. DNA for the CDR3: TGTGCCAGCAGCCACCCTGGACAGGGTGGAGAAAAACTGTTTTTT. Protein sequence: CASSHPGQGGEKLFF.

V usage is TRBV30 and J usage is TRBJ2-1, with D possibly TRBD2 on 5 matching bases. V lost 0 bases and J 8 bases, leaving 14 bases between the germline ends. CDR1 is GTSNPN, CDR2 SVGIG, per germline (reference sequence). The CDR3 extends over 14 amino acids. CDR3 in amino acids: CAWSVLGIFDEQFF. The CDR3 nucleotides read TGTGCCTGGAGTGTACTAGGGATTTTCGATGAGCAGTTCTTC.

The CDR3 loop is CASSQGAGSGGGETQYF. In DNA, the CDR3 is TGTGCCAGCAGCCAAGGCGCAGGTTCGGGCGGCGGAGAGACCCAGTACTTC. The chain has TRBV4-2 and TRBJ2-5, with D uncertain. CDR3 length: 17 amino acids. The germline V gene encodes CDR1 LGHNA and CDR2 YNFKEQ. V was pared by 1 base and J by 4 bases, with 19 bases between.

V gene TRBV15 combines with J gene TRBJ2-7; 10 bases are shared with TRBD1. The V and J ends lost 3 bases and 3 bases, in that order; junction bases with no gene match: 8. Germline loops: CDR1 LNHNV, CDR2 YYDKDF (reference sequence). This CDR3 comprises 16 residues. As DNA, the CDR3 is TGTGCCACCAGCAGTCTGACAGGGGGCCGAGACTACGAGCAGTACTTC. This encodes CATSSLTGGRDYEQYF.

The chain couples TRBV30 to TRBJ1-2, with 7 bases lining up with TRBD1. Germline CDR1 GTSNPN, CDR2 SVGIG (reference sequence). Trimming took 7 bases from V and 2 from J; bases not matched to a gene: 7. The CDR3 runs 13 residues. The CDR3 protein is CAFRQGVNYGYTF. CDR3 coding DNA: TGTGCCTTTCGACAGGGAGTCAACTATGGCTACACCTTC.

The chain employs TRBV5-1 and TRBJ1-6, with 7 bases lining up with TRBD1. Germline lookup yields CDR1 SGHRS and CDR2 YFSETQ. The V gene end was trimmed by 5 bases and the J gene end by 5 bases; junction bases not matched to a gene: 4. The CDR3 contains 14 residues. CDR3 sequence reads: CASRGQLNNSPLHF. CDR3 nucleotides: TGCGCCAGCAGGGGACAGTTAAATAATTCACCCCTCCACTTT.